These 5 T cell receptor beta chains were sequenced from one sample in a study of cytomegalovirus exposure and HLA in healthy donors. PCR was performed using 60 Vbeta and 13 Jbeta primers. Measured with immunoSEQ multiplex PCR; TCRdb has only the in-frame clones, and not every one. The sample includes roughly 150,000 clones, around four fifths of them seen just once. Sequencing was performed on PBMCs. The receptors shown here come from a man aged 50 or older in good health and CMV-seropositive.

This clone was recorded only once. The chain links TRBV5-1 to TRBJ2-7, with D possibly being TRBD2 (5 bases). The CDR3 contains 13 residues. V lost 0 bases and J 2 bases, leaving 6 bases between the germline ends. Germline V gives CDR1 SGHRS, CDR2 YFSETQ. CDR3 loop: CASSLVGTYEQYF. CDR3 nucleotide sequence: TGCGCCAGCAGCTTGGTCGGGACCTACGAGCAGTACTTC.

This rearrangement joins TRBV5-5 to TRBJ2-7; D is unresolved. This CDR3 is 15 amino acids long. V was clipped by 2 bases and J by 0 bases, with 12 bases between them. Per germline, CDR1 SGHKS and CDR2 YYEKEE (reference sequence). The CDR3 nucleotides read TGTGCCAGCAGCTTAGCCCATGGGCCCTCCTACGAGCAGTACTTC. Protein sequence: CASSLAHGPSYEQYF.

As DNA, the CDR3 is TGTGCCAGCAGTGACTGGTCAGGGCAAACTAACTATGGCTACACCTTC. It yields the protein CASSDWSGQTNYGYTF. This sequence joins TRBV6-6 and TRBJ1-2; perhaps TRBD1 as D (5 bases). The V end was cut by 5 bases, the J end by 0 bases, with 16 bases between. CDR3 length equals 16 residues. Germline V gene lookup returns CDR1 MNHNY and CDR2 SVGAGI (reference sequence).

Only a few counts were recorded for this clone. The rearrangement links TRBV15 to TRBJ1-2, with D perhaps matching TRBD1 (6 bases). Trimming took 0 bases from V and 3 from J, leaving 11 bases between them. Germline V gene sequence: CDR1 LNHNV, CDR2 YYDKDF (reference sequence). The CDR3 is 15 residues long. The CDR3 sequence: CATSRDLGADYGYTF. In nucleotides, the CDR3 is TGTGCCACCAGCAGAGATCTGGGGGCTGACTATGGCTACACCTTC.

The chain has TRBV6-5 and TRBJ2-5, with D perhaps matching TRBD2 (5 bases). V lost 5 bases and J lost 3, with 10 bases in between. Germline CDR1 and CDR2: MNHEY and SVGAGI. This CDR3 spans 13 amino acids. The CDR3 nucleotides are TGTGCCAGCAGTGAAACGGGGAAAGAGACCCAGTACTTC. This sequence encodes CASSETGKETQYF.